Listed below are T cell receptor beta chains from one sample, sequenced in a study of blood T cell repertoires in COVID-19. The protocol was immunoSEQ multiplex PCR, while the TCRdb copy is restricted to in-frame clones and leaves out a portion. The table has about 110,000 clones, 65% to 90% seen once. The sequenced material came from peripheral blood. The receptors were sampled from a woman older than 75 with active or convalescent COVID-19. Both conserved end residues are part of each CDR3. The order of the fields is J gene, clone size, V gene, D gene, CDR3 protein, CDR3 DNA. A D gene is named only where the DNA matches it firmly. Clone size is shown for a subset of rows, as once, few, many or a class of expanded clone.

TRBJ1-6 - TRBV3-1/TRBV3-2 TRBD1 CASRTGESSPLHF TGTGCCAGTAGGACAGGAGAGAGTTCACCCCTCCACTTT
TRBJ2-7 few TRBV2 TRBD1 CASSTGTGYYEQYF TGTGCCAGCAGCACCGGGACAGGGTACTACGAGCAGTACTTC
TRBJ2-5 - TRBV19 TRBD1 CASSFQGEYQETQYF TGTGCCAGTTCATTCCAGGGGGAGTACCAAGAGACCCAGTACTTC
TRBJ1-2 - TRBV12-3/TRBV12-4 TRBD1 CASSWTGNYGYTF TGTGCCAGCAGTTGGACAGGAAACTATGGCTACACCTTC
TRBJ2-7 - TRBV12-3/TRBV12-4 - CASSYGLEQYF TGTGCCAGCAGTTACGGGTTAGAGCAGTACTTC
TRBJ2-2 - TRBV3-1/TRBV3-2 TRBD1 CASSQEHRGDGELFF TGTGCCAGCAGCCAAGAGCACAGGGGAGACGGGGAGCTGTTTTTT
TRBJ1-4 - TRBV5-1 TRBD1 CASSSGTGSEKLFF TGCGCCAGCAGCTCCGGGACAGGGTCGGAAAAACTGTTTTTT
TRBJ2-5 - TRBV5-8 - CASLLPGGAGQETQYF TGTGCCAGCCTCTTGCCGGGGGGCGCCGGGCAGGAGACCCAGTACTTC
TRBJ2-1 - TRBV12-3/TRBV12-4 - CASSSSSYNEQFF TGTGCCAGCAGTTCCAGCTCCTACAATGAGCAGTTCTTC
TRBJ2-5 - TRBV21-1 - CASVPDLFSGRAPETQYF TGTGCCAGCGTTCCCGACCTCTTTAGCGGGAGGGCCCCGGAGACCCAGTACTTC
TRBJ2-7 few TRBV28 - CASREPGGGPSSYEQYF TGTGCCAGCAGGGAACCTGGGGGGGGGCCTAGCTCCTACGAGCAGTACTTC
TRBJ2-7 - TRBV4-1 TRBD2 CASSQDLSGRRYEQYF TGCGCCAGCAGCCAGGATTTAAGCGGGAGAAGATACGAGCAGTACTTC
TRBJ1-5 - TRBV5-1 TRBD1 CASSGGQGGQPQHF TGCGCCAGCAGCGGGGGACAGGGAGGTCAGCCCCAGCATTTT
TRBJ1-1 - TRBV29-1 - CSVERQGNTEAFF TGCAGCGTTGAAAGGCAGGGGAACACTGAAGCTTTCTTT
TRBJ1-3 - TRBV9 TRBD1 CASSATGSSGNTIYF TGTGCCAGCAGCGCGACAGGGAGCTCTGGAAACACCATATATTTT
TRBJ2-1 - TRBV4-1 TRBD2 CASSQPGLAAYNEQFF TGCGCCAGCAGCCAACCGGGACTAGCGGCTTACAATGAGCAGTTCTTC
TRBJ2-3 - TRBV5-1 TRBD2 CASSLAVSGGPITDTQYF TGCGCCAGCAGCTTGGCGGTTTCGGGAGGGCCGATAACAGATACGCAGTATTTT
TRBJ2-7 many TRBV5-6 - CASSSYGRDYEQYF TGTGCCAGCAGCTCCTACGGACGGGATTACGAGCAGTACTTC
TRBJ2-7 - TRBV4-2 - CASSQDLGQSSYEQYF TGTGCCAGCAGCCAAGATCTGGGGCAGAGCTCCTACGAGCAGTACTTC
TRBJ2-2 - TRBV19 - CASSRRSGLPNTGELFF TGTGCCAGTAGTAGGCGTTCCGGACTACCTAACACCGGGGAGCTGTTTTTT
TRBJ2-5 - TRBV20-1 TRBD2 CRWTRQETQYF TGCAGATGGACTAGGCAAGAGACCCAGTACTTC
TRBJ2-7 - TRBV19 - CASSMALSAGFGEQYF TGTGCCAGTAGTATGGCTCTCTCGGCAGGGTTTGGCGAGCAGTACTTC
TRBJ2-7 - TRBV7-6 TRBD1 CASSSRQGGEQYF TGTGCCAGCAGCTCTAGACAGGGGGGAGAGCAGTACTTC
TRBJ2-7 - TRBV27 - CASSTRTATYEQYF TGTGCCAGCAGTACAAGGACAGCGACCTACGAGCAGTACTTC
TRBJ2-1 - TRBV11-3 - CASSLDRVGVGNEQFF TGTGCCAGCAGCTTAGATCGGGTGGGAGTGGGGAATGAGCAGTTCTTC
TRBJ2-1 - TRBV28 - CASSPRNEQFF TGTGCCAGCAGTCCCAGGAATGAGCAGTTCTTC
TRBJ2-1 - TRBV3-1/TRBV3-2 - CASSQEPGAEQFF TGTGCCAGCAGCCAAGAGCCCGGAGCTGAGCAGTTCTTC
TRBJ2-3 - TRBV4-2 - CASGPGRSTDTQYF TGTGCCAGCGGACCAGGGAGGAGTACAGATACGCAGTATTTT
TRBJ1-2 - TRBV12-2 - CASRLVAGKVFGYTF TGTGCAAGTCGCTTAGTTGCAGGGAAGGTCTTTGGCTACACCTTC
TRBJ1-1 once TRBV5-1 TRBD1 CASSSEGTVNTEAFF TGCGCCAGCAGTTCCGAGGGGACAGTGAACACTGAAGCTTTCTTT
TRBJ1-1 - TRBV28 - CASSPLNTEAFF TGTGCCAGCAGCCCACTAAACACTGAAGCTTTCTTT
TRBJ2-3 - TRBV18 TRBD2 CASSPRAGMDTQYF TGTGCCAGCTCACCACGAGCGGGAATGGATACGCAGTATTTT